This TCR beta chain was captured in a study of early T cells in non-severe SARS-CoV-2 infection. The germline gives CDR1 MNHEY, CDR2 SVGAGI. This CDR3 comprises 16 residues. The junction had 8 bases not matched to a gene; V was cut back by 4 bases and J by 1 base. TCRdb passed the 5' RACE reads through MiXCR, listing each CDR3 protein once. The table shows roughly 63,000 distinct CDR3 sequences, with approximately 13% occurring only once. The material sequenced was whole blood. This sequence was found in an adult who was a healthcare worker with PCR-confirmed SARS-CoV-2 infection or an uninfected control (not recorded which). The rearrangement uses TRBV6-5 and TRBJ2-3; 7 bases are a match to TRBD1. In DNA, the CDR3 is TGTGCCAGCAGTTTACGTCCAGGGGGAGGCACAGATACGCAGTATTTT. Translated: CASSLRPGGGTDTQYF.